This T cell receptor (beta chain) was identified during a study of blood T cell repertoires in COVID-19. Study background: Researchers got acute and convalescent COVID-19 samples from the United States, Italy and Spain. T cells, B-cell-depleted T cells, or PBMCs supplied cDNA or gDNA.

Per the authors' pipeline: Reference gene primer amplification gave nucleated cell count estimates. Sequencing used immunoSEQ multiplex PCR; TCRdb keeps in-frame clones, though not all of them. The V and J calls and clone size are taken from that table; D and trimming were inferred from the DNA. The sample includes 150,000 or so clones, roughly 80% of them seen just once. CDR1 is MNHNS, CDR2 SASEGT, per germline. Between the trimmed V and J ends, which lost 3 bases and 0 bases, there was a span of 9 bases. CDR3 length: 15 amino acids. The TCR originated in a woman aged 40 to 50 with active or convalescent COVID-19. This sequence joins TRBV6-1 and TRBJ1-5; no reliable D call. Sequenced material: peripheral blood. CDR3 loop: CASSDEGYSNQPQHF. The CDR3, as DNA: TGTGCCAGCAGTGACGAGGGATATAGCAATCAGCCCCAGCATTTT.